Below, one TCR beta chain is given with its context. Its antigen is not known. Germline values: CDR1 SGHTA, CDR2 FQGTGA. Trimming removed 6 bases from V and 5 bases from J; junction bases left unmatched: 7. This CDR3 has 14 amino acids. Use of 60 Vbeta and 13 Jbeta primers characterized the PCR. TCRdb keeps only in-frame clones here, not all; method: immunoSEQ multiplex PCR. This sample has about 130,000 clones, with more than 60% found just once. This specimen comes from a study of cytomegalovirus exposure and HLA in healthy donors. Whole-study findings and limits: With later analysis, a missense DCLRE1C variant became linked to TCR beta V- and J-gene trimming.

The sequenced sample was PBMCs. The receptor's source is a woman aged 40 to 55 in good health and CMV-seropositive. V usage is TRBV7-3 and J usage is TRBJ2-3, with 8 positions matching TRBD2. The CDR3, as DNA: TGTGCCAGCAGTGCCGGGACTAGGAAAGATACGCAGTATTTT. Translating gives CASSAGTRKDTQYF.